This T cell receptor beta chain was profiled in a study of spatial heterogeneity in lung cancer (dated by TCRdb to the late 2010s). About the investigation overall: The donors were more than 65 patients from the lung TRACERx cohort who had early-stage, untreated non-small cell lung cancer. In the raw uncorrected reads, each unique combination of TCR and UMI appeared more than ten times on average. Follow-up PBMC samples were sequenced whenever the samples were available, and the median time to follow-up was two to three years after resection. At surgery, over 200 tumor regions, around 68 matched nontumor lung samples and more than 50 PBMC samples were TCR-sequenced for both alpha and beta chains. Beta-chain transcripts were consistently detected in greater numbers than alpha-chain transcripts, which likely reflects a higher abundance of beta-chain transcripts. Nonsynonymous mutation counts, determined by whole-exome sequencing of tumor tissue, were related to features of the TCR repertoire. TCR alpha and beta repertoires were quantitatively compared across multiple tumor regions, matched nontumor lung and blood in non-small cell lung cancer.

Taken with the paper, the label for time point translates to: blood at routine non-recurrence follow-up after resection. TCR sequencing used whole RNA extracted from tumor and nontumor lung tissue, or from cryopreserved PBMC samples, without cell sorting. Only patients with enough RNA available from two or more tumor regions were chosen for TCR sequencing. Overall study outcomes, separate from this receptor: Only roughly 15 patients were included in comparisons of baseline and follow-up blood repertoires. Confirming at a functional level the hypothesis that regional TCRs recognize regional mutations was considered to require additional single-cell paired TCR alpha and beta sequencing. Ubiquitous expanded tumor TCRs were found in blood more often at tumor resection than at routine follow-up.

To note about this clonotype: The target of this receptor is not known. Per-base qualities were not stored, and no clone one base away is much larger.

The protocol used for the library was 5' RACE. These reads were obtained on a NextSeq 500. The TCR library protocol attached a unique molecular identifier to each TCR cDNA molecule to allow correction of PCR and sequencing errors. As for the authors' bioinformatics: Decombinator tools were used for TCR identification, UMI-based error correction and CDR3 extraction. TCRs above a frequency of 2 per 1,000, corresponding to the top 1% of the tumor frequency distribution, were defined as expanded. Renyi diversity was calculated using the R vegan package after each repertoire was subsampled 100 times to 5,000 TCRs. CDR3 similarity networks were built from amino acid triplet string-kernel similarity, connecting CDR3s with pairwise similarity above 0.82. TCRdb applied fastp at Q25 and MiXCR to the public reads, then kept only in-frame beta chains. Rows are combined by CDR3 protein, so each entry shows the most common genes and DNA. These V and J calls originate from TCRdb's pipeline instead of the authors' own analysis. In this sample the table shows more than 15,000 distinct CDR3 sequences, roughly 6.5% of which occur a single time. The top ten hold about a quarter of the sample.

The CDR3 contains 11 residues, cysteine and phenylalanine counted. The CDR3 DNA has 33 bases and is translated from base 1. The germline V gene (reference sequence) sets CDR1 to DFQATT and CDR2 to SNEGSKA. The V and J segments used are TRBV20-1 and TRBJ1-3; the D gene lacks a confident call. This TCR was sampled from a male donor with early-stage non-small cell lung cancer. Sequenced material: PBMCs, taken at follow-up. This receptor has the CDR3 CSVRVGNTIYF. The nucleotides are TGCAGCGTTAGGGTTGGAAACACCATATATTTT.